The sequence of this T cell receptor (beta chain) was determined in a study of blood T cell repertoires in COVID-19 (TCRdb year 2020). With regard to the full study: Samples covering the acute and convalescent phases of COVID-19 were provided by collaborators in the United States, Italy and Spain. The material from the prospective study consisted of cDNA or gDNA derived from T cells, B-cell-depleted T cells, or PBMCs. The dataset comprised deeply sampled blood TCRbeta repertoires from subjects exposed to, actively infected with, or recovered from COVID-19. A freely available public database, intended as a resource for researchers studying the immune response to SARS-CoV-2, is where the repertoires were released. The samples were drawn from two sources: the first 160 participants of the ongoing ImmuneRACE study, and 1,200 or so subjects contributed by 6 global collaborators. Nearly every sample came with metadata listing a de-identified subject ID, COVID-19 status, age in years and sex. Where available, HLA class I and class II types were obtained from metadata supplied by the sample provider rather than from assay-based typing.

The immunoSEQ Assay, a bias-controlled multiplex PCR, was used to amplify TCRbeta CDR3 regions from genomic DNA. As for the original processing: Nucleated cell counts per sample were estimated from amplification of reference gene primers within the assay. To quantify the absolute abundance of each unique TCRbeta CDR3 rearrangement, sequence reads were collapsed and filtered. For each sample, productive Simpson clonality was calculated by taking the square root of Simpson's diversity index across productive rearrangements. TCRdb provides this immuneACCESS table in a form limited to in-frame rearrangements. Some clones are lacking; in checked studies, under half of them reflect an unresolved V gene, and why the rest are absent is not known. D and trimming were read from the DNA, whereas the V and J calls and clone size are those reported in that table. Recorded for this sample are roughly 260,000 clones; about four fifths of them occurred a single time. The ten largest make up 3.5% to 4% of the sample.

Participants in the prospective study were enrolled through a virtual design, were aged about 18 to 100 years, and lived in approximately 25 United States geographic areas. Cohort assignment in the prospective study relied on participant-reported clinical history from a screening survey and a study questionnaire. A participant counted as exposed if, within 2 weeks of entering the study, that participant had been in contact with someone who had a PCR-confirmed or clinician-diagnosed COVID-19 case. Each participant in the prospective study had whole blood, serum and a nasopharyngeal or oropharyngeal swab collected by mobile phlebotomists. Over a roughly two-month period, participants in the prospective study had the option of providing additional blood draws and questionnaires. Prospective study blood samples were shipped either frozen or at room temperature before DNA extraction. From V the trimming removes 4 bases and from J it removes 1 base, while the gene matches leave 4 bases of the junction unaccounted for. The CDR3 sequence holds 15 residues, the cysteine and phenylalanine included. Only the CDR3 DNA is retained, 45 bases long and in frame from the first base. From the germline V gene, CDR1 is SGHRS and CDR2 is YFSETQ.

About this clone: Its antigen has not been determined. Per-base qualities were not stored, and no clone one base away is much larger.

Results and caveats for the whole study, not just this receptor: Clinical and demographic metadata were provided uncurated, with the amount varying by source and participant.

The chain is made from TRBV5-1 and TRBJ1-5, with 8 bases aligning to TRBD1. This clonotype was obtained from a woman aged 40 to 50 who had been exposed to COVID-19. Sequenced input: PBMCs or T cells enriched from blood (not recorded which). The DNA reads as follows: TGCGCCAGCAGCCGCGGGGACAGGAGCAATCAGCCCCAGCATTTT. Protein translation: CASSRGDRSNQPQHF. The variable domain in full, with residues beyond the CDR3 obtained from the reference TRBV5-1 and TRBJ1-5 genes, is KAGVTQTPRYLIKTRGQQVTLSCSPISGHRSVSWYQQTPGQGLQFLFEYFSETQRNKGNFPGRFSGRQFSNSRSEMNVSTLELGDSALYLCASSRGDRSNQPQHFGDGTRLSIL.